The 17 T cell receptor beta chains below were found in one sample sequenced in a study of blood T cell repertoires in COVID-19. The method was immunoSEQ multiplex PCR; TCRdb's version includes in-frame clones alone and lacks a portion of them. The sample includes 130,000 or so clones, less than 85% of them seen just once. Sample: peripheral blood. The source of these receptors is an elderly woman with acute or convalescent COVID-19.

This chain joins TRBV30 and TRBJ2-2; 12 bases fit TRBD2. The CDR3 has 15 amino acids. After removal of 4 bases from V and 3 bases from J, the junction contained 3 bases not matched to a gene. The germline gives CDR1 GTSNPN, CDR2 SVGIG (reference sequence). CDR3: CAWTRLAGDTGELFF. CDR3 DNA sequence: TGTGCCTGGACGAGACTAGCGGGGGACACCGGGGAGCTGTTTTTT.

The chain links TRBV10-3 to TRBJ1-5; 7 nucleotides align to TRBD1. V shed 9 bases and J 4 bases; nucleotides not matched to a gene: 3. CDR3 length: 12 amino acids. CDR1 is ENHRY and CDR2 is SYGVKD in the germline V gene. The CDR3 DNA reads as TGTGCCATTCGACAGGGAAATCAGCCCCAGCATTTT. It specifies CAIRQGNQPQHF.

The gene calls are TRBV6-4 and TRBJ1-6; TRBD1 agrees at 8 bases. The CDR3 totals 16 residues. Germline values: CDR1 MRHNA, CDR2 SNTAGT. V trimming: 4 bases; J trimming: 11 bases; junction bases outside the gene matches: 13. The CDR3, as DNA: TGTGCCAGCAGTGCAATATCTGGACAGGGTGAAACACCCCTCCACTTT. Protein: CASSAISGQGETPLHF.

V gene TRBV24-1 combines with J gene TRBJ2-1, with 8 bases that match TRBD1. Germline V CDR1 and CDR2: KGHDR, SFDVKD. The CDR3 has 13 amino acids. The V gene end was trimmed by 7 bases and the J gene end by 8 bases; junction bases not matched to a gene: 6. CDR3 amino acids: CATRPTGGHEQFF. The CDR3 nucleotides read TGTGCCACCAGGCCCACAGGGGGGCATGAGCAGTTCTTC.

J is TRBJ2-1 and V is TRBV7-8, with 7 bases matching TRBD2. The germline CDR1 and CDR2 sequences are SGHVS and FQNEAQ. After removal of 5 bases from V and 1 base from J, the junction contained 5 bases not matched to a gene. CDR3 size: 15 residues. CDR3 residues: CASSHRDYSYNEQFF. The CDR3 DNA is TGTGCCAGCAGCCACCGGGACTATTCCTACAATGAGCAGTTCTTC. Supplemented by reference TRBV7-8 and TRBJ2-1, the full variable domain reads GAGVSQSPRYKVAKRGQDVALRCDPISGHVSLFWYQQALGQGPEFLTYFQNEAQLDKSGLPSDRFFAERPEGSVSTLKIQRTQQEDSAVYLCASSHRDYSYNEQFFGPGTRLTVL.

V and J are TRBV3-1 (or the pseudogene TRBV3-2) and TRBJ2-1, with TRBD2 identical over 16 bases. Germline CDR1 is LGHDT and CDR2 is YNNKEL (reference sequence). There are 16 residues in the CDR3. Losses at the gene ends were 5 bases for V and 9 bases for J; bases not matched to a gene: 7. The CDR3 reads CASSSGLAGGPAEQFF. CDR3 DNA sequence: TGTGCCAGCAGCTCGGGACTAGCGGGAGGGCCAGCTGAGCAGTTCTTC.

The chain employs TRBV5-3 and TRBJ1-2; TRBD1 might be the D (5 bases). TRBV5-3 is an open reading frame whose function is uncertain. This CDR3 region has 14 residues. With 4 bases removed from V and 5 bases from J, the gap between germline ends came to 15 bases. CDR3 amino acids: CARSRSGGPYGYTF. The CDR3 bases are TGTGCCAGAAGCCGTTCGGGGGGTCCTTATGGCTACACCTTC.

The chain recombines TRBV27 with TRBJ1-2; maybe TRBD1 (5 bases). The V end was cut by 3 bases, the J end by 1 base, with 9 bases between. The CDR3 covers 14 residues. The V gene's germline CDR1 is MNHEY and CDR2 SMNVEV (reference sequence). The CDR3 loop reads CASSFQGVNYGYTF. CDR3 in DNA: TGTGCCAGCAGTTTCCAGGGTGTTAACTATGGCTACACCTTC.

The J gene is TRBJ2-2, the V gene TRBV5-4, with 7 bases lining up with TRBD2. Germline V gene lookup returns CDR1 SGHNT and CDR2 YYREEE (reference sequence). V gave up 4 bases and J gave up 6 bases; unmatched junction bases: 12. CDR3 size: 16 residues. In DNA, the CDR3 is TGTGCCAGCAGCGATGGGACTACCCCTGGCCCCGGGGAGCTGTTTTTT. Protein: CASSDGTTPGPGELFF. Filled out from reference TRBV5-4 and TRBJ2-2, the complete variable domain reads ETGVTQSPTHLIKTRGQQVTLRCSSQSGHNTVSWYQQALGQGPQFIFQYYREEENGRGNFPPRFSGLQFPNYSSELNVNALELDDSALYLCASSDGTTPGPGELFFGEGSRLTVL.

The rearrangement joins TRBV10-2 to TRBJ2-5, with a tentative D call TRBD1 (5 bases). V lost 6 bases to trimming and J lost 2 bases, with 13 bases between them. The CDR3 sequence is 14 residues long. The germline gives CDR1 WSHSY, CDR2 SAAADI. Here the CDR3 DNA reads TGCGCCAGCAGCGGCGACAGAGGACAAGAGACCCAGTACTTC. Its protein is CASSGDRGQETQYF.

The CDR3 nucleotides read TGTGCCAGCAGCAAAGCGGCTAGCGCGCGCCCCAGCAGCTACGAGCAGTACTTC. Protein: CASSKAASARPSSYEQYF. The chain is built from TRBV21-1 and TRBJ2-7; the DNA was not used to check the table's D call, TRBD2. TRBV21-1 is a recognized pseudogene. This CDR3 comprises 18 residues.

As for this clone: Different DNA sequences within this sample yield the same CDR3. The rearrangement joins TRBV6-2 or TRBV6-3 to TRBJ2-3, with TRBD2 matching over 9 bases. The CDR3 sequence is 16 residues long. Looked up from germline, CDR1 is MNHEY and CDR2 is SVGEGT. V was clipped by 2 bases and J by 0 bases; unmatched bases: 3. The CDR3 bases are TGTGCCAGCAGTTACGGGGGACTAGCTAGCACAGATACGCAGTATTTT. Translating it yields CASSYGGLASTDTQYF.

In this sample, this clone turned up a few times. J is TRBJ2-2 and V is TRBV9; tentatively, D is TRBD2 (5 bases). The CDR3 covers 15 residues. The V gene's germline CDR1 is SGDLS and CDR2 YYNGEE. Trimming took 0 bases from V and 4 from J, leaving 10 bases between them. This CDR3 reads CASSVVEGGTGELFF. As DNA, the CDR3 is TGTGCCAGCAGCGTAGTTGAGGGCGGCACCGGGGAGCTGTTTTTT.

The chain is built from TRBV20-1 and TRBJ2-7; TRBD2 agrees at 12 bases. CDR1 is DFQATT, CDR2 SNEGSKA, per germline (reference sequence). The CDR3 extends over 15 amino acids. After removal of 5 bases from V and 1 base from J, the junction contained 6 bases not matched to a gene. The CDR3 nucleotides are TGCAGTGCTGGTGGACTAGCGGGGACGTCCTACGAGCAGTACTTC. Translated, it gives CSAGGLAGTSYEQYF.

The rearrangement uses TRBV6-1 and TRBJ2-7; 7 nucleotides match TRBD2. V lost 4 bases and J lost 0; bases outside the gene matches: 9. The CDR3 is made up of 16 amino acids. Looked up from germline, CDR1 is MNHNS and CDR2 is SASEGT. The CDR3 DNA sequence: TGTGCCAGCAGTGGGGACTACCCCTCCATCTCCTACGAGCAGTACTTC. Protein product: CASSGDYPSISYEQYF.

The chain recombines TRBV6-5 with TRBJ2-2; 7 bases are a match to TRBD1. Germline V CDR1 and CDR2: MNHEY, SVGAGI. The CDR3 spans 12 residues. V dropped 6 bases and J dropped 5; count of bases not matched to a gene: 0. The CDR3 protein is CASSRGTGELFF. CDR3 sequence (DNA): TGTGCCAGCAGCAGGGGGACCGGGGAGCTGTTTTTT.

The chain joins TRBV5-1 to TRBJ2-2, with TRBD1 identical over 8 bases. The CDR3 has 15 amino acids. Germline CDR1 reads SGHRS; CDR2 reads YFSETQ. The V segment lost 4 bases and the J segment 3 bases; nucleotides outside the gene matches: 5. CDR3 loop: CASSVPGGDTGELFF. The CDR3 nucleotides are TGCGCCAGCAGCGTCCCAGGGGGCGACACCGGGGAGCTGTTTTTT.